This T cell receptor beta chain appears in the sequencing data of a study of control samples from healthy donors and cancer patients. CDR1 and CDR2 from the germline V gene are LGHNA and YNFKEQ. V gave up 4 bases and J gave up 2 bases; unmatched junction bases: 14. The CDR3 consists of 17 residues. The repertoire was sequenced with immunoSEQ multiplex PCR; TCRdb's copy has only in-frame clones and lacks some. The table lists tens of thousands of clones, approximately 89% of them singletons. The sequencing sample was made of PBMCs. The TCR sequence derives from a man in his fifties or sixties with colorectal cancer. This rearrangement joins TRBV4-2 to TRBJ2-7, with 7 bases lining up with TRBD1. The CDR3 bases are TGTGCCAGCAGCCGGGTCCTACAACAGGGGTCGGCCTACGAGCAGTACTTC. It specifies CASSRVLQQGSAYEQYF.